This TCR beta chain comes out of a study of CD8+ T cells in alopecia areata. About the study: The drug, oral tofacitinib, was given to treated patients at 5 to 10 mg twice daily. Study findings and constraints: Across lesional scalp, and particularly alopecia totalis/universalis, clonality surpassed that of normal scalp.

Per germline, CDR1 SQVTM and CDR2 ANQGSEA. Trimming left V 7 bases short and J 1 base short, with 13 bases between. There are 13 residues in the CDR3. Those with alopecia areata gave lesional scalp punch biopsies and peripheral blood. Sorting of CD4+ and CD8+ T cells was performed on PBMCs. This clone was detected once. Its cognate antigen is unknown. Extracted from the samples, RNA was reverse transcribed into cDNA to serve as the sequencing template. TCRdb keeps only in-frame clones here, not all; method: immunoSEQ multiplex PCR. The repertoire holds about 200,000 clones, approximately 52% seen once, with more than 0.4% in the top ten.

The chain recombines TRBV29-1 with TRBJ1-1; the D gene is possibly TRBD1 (6 bases). The origin of this receptor is a human donor with alopecia areata. This material consisted of CD4+ T cells sorted from blood, taken at week 0. For the CDR3, the DNA is TGCAGCGGAGCGGGACAAGAGAACACTGAAGCTTTCTTT. Protein sequence: CSGAGQENTEAFF.